Listed below are T cell receptor beta chains from one sample, sequenced in a study of shared clonotypes between healthy human individuals. TCRdb's copy holds only in-frame clones and misses some; the assay was immunoSEQ multiplex PCR. The sample lists about 600,000 clones, 95% to 98% seen once, with 0.3% in the top ten. The sample taken for sequencing was naive CD8+ T cells sorted from blood. The receptors originated from a man in his thirties or forties in good health. The CDR3 runs from the conserved cysteine through the conserved F or W. D genes are given only for firm matches. The size of a clone is reported for some rows only, either as once, few or many, or as a class for expanded clones.

NA,TRBJ2-7,TRBD1,TRBV27,CASSSPGQPSYEQYF,TGTGCCAGCAGTTCCCCGGGACAGCCCTCCTACGAGCAGTACTTC
once,TRBJ1-1,NA,TRBV7-9,CASSLRQGKNTEAFF,TGTGCCAGCAGCTTACGTCAGGGGAAGAACACTGAAGCTTTCTTT
NA,TRBJ2-3,TRBD1,TRBV5-1,CASSFGQGADTQYF,TGCGCCAGCAGTTTCGGACAGGGGGCAGATACGCAGTATTTT
NA,TRBJ2-1,NA,TRBV27,CASRPTSPSSYNEQFF,TGTGCCAGCAGGCCTACTAGCCCCAGCTCCTACAATGAGCAGTTCTTC
NA,TRBJ2-7,TRBD2,TRBV10-2,CASSLADYEQYF,TGCGCCAGCAGTCTAGCGGACTACGAGCAGTACTTC
NA,TRBJ2-7,TRBD1,TRBV18,CASSLHQTGNTYEQYF,TGTGCCAGCTCACTACATCAGACAGGGAATACCTACGAGCAGTACTTC
once,TRBJ2-1,NA,TRBV9,CASSVVVGPYNEQFF,TGTGCCAGCAGCGTAGTGGTGGGCCCCTACAATGAGCAGTTCTTC
NA,TRBJ2-6,NA,TRBV2,CASSERGRGVSGANVLTF,TGTGCCAGCAGTGAACGCGGCAGGGGAGTCTCTGGGGCCAACGTCCTGACTTTC
NA,TRBJ1-1,NA,TRBV2,CAIHTEAFF,TGTGCCATACACACTGAAGCTTTCTTT
NA,TRBJ2-7,TRBD1,TRBV19,CASTGQGSYEQYF,TGTGCCAGTACTGGACAGGGGTCTTACGAGCAGTACTTC
NA,TRBJ1-1,TRBD1,TRBV5-1,CASSFGRGLVDTEAFF,TGCGCCAGCAGCTTCGGCAGGGGGCTTGTGGACACTGAAGCTTTCTTT
once,TRBJ1-2,NA,TRBV4-3,CASSPRRGGDYGYTF,TGCGCCAGCAGCCCCCGCCGGGGGGGTGACTATGGCTACACCTTC
NA,TRBJ2-7,NA,TRBV25-1,CASSLGDYEQYF,TGTGCCAGCAGTCTAGGAGACTACGAGCAGTACTTC
NA,TRBJ1-4,TRBD1,TRBV27,CASSTDRAGNEKLFF,TGTGCCAGCAGTACCGACAGGGCTGGTAATGAAAAACTGTTTTTT
NA,TRBJ2-1,TRBD2,TRBV5-1,CASSLRLAELYNEQFF,TGCGCCAGCAGCTTGAGACTAGCGGAACTCTACAATGAGCAGTTCTTC
NA,TRBJ2-1,NA,TRBV27,CASSPLDYNEQFF,TGTGCCAGCAGTCCGCTAGACTACAATGAGCAGTTCTTC
NA,TRBJ2-7,NA,TRBV6-1,CASSMRSTSYEQYF,TGTGCCAGCAGCATGAGGAGTACCTCCTACGAGCAGTACTTC
NA,TRBJ2-2,TRBD2,TRBV5-5,CASSLGLAGGPTGELFF,TGTGCCAGCAGCTTAGGTCTGGCGGGAGGGCCGACCGGGGAGCTGTTTTTT
NA,TRBJ1-4,TRBD1,TRBV7-2,CASSDIGTGGEKLFF,TGTGCCAGCAGCGACATCGGGACAGGGGGGGAAAAACTGTTTTTT
NA,TRBJ2-7,NA,TRBV6-1,CASLYGGPFPYEQYF,TGTGCCAGCCTCTATGGGGGCCCTTTCCCCTACGAGCAGTACTTC
NA,TRBJ2-3,NA,TRBV10-3,CAISGWRGASTDTQYF,TGTGCCATCAGTGGATGGCGGGGTGCTAGCACAGATACGCAGTATTTT
NA,TRBJ2-5,NA,TRBV7-6,CASSPKAGLVPIETQYF,TGTGCCAGCAGCCCGAAAGCGGGTCTAGTTCCGATCGAGACCCAGTACTTC
few,TRBJ1-2,NA,TRBV27,CASSLEGGANYGYTF,TGTGCCAGCAGTTTAGAGGGTGGGGCTAACTATGGCTACACCTTC
once,TRBJ2-1,NA,TRBV4-1,CASSLLRPSNEQFF,TGCGCCAGCAGCCTCCTAAGGCCGAGTAATGAGCAGTTCTTC
NA,TRBJ2-4,NA,TRBV18,CASSPPYGEAKNIQYF,TGTGCCAGCTCACCACCGTACGGGGAAGCCAAAAACATTCAGTACTTC
NA,TRBJ2-1,NA,TRBV4-3,CASSQERLLVNEQFF,TGCGCCAGCAGCCAAGAACGGCTTTTAGTTAATGAGCAGTTCTTC
NA,TRBJ2-7,TRBD1,TRBV5-1,CASSFTGRGQDEQYF,TGCGCCAGCAGCTTCACGGGCAGGGGGCAAGACGAGCAGTACTTC
once,TRBJ2-7,TRBD2,TRBV4-3,CASSRTSASYEQYF,TGCGCCAGCAGCCGGACTAGCGCATCCTACGAGCAGTACTTC
NA,TRBJ1-1,NA,TRBV7-9,CASSLRDGLTEAFF,TGTGCCAGCAGCTTACGGGACGGACTAACTGAAGCTTTCTTT
NA,TRBJ2-3,NA,TRBV29-1,CSVENQEVTDTQYF,TGCAGCGTTGAGAATCAGGAAGTCACAGATACGCAGTATTTT
NA,TRBJ2-7,TRBD1,TRBV9,CASSIGQGKGEQYF,TGTGCCAGCAGCATCGGACAGGGGAAGGGAGAGCAGTACTTC
NA,TRBJ2-7,NA,TRBV7-9,CASSLEGSWPHYEQYF,TGTGCCAGCAGCTTAGAAGGATCATGGCCCCACTACGAGCAGTACTTC